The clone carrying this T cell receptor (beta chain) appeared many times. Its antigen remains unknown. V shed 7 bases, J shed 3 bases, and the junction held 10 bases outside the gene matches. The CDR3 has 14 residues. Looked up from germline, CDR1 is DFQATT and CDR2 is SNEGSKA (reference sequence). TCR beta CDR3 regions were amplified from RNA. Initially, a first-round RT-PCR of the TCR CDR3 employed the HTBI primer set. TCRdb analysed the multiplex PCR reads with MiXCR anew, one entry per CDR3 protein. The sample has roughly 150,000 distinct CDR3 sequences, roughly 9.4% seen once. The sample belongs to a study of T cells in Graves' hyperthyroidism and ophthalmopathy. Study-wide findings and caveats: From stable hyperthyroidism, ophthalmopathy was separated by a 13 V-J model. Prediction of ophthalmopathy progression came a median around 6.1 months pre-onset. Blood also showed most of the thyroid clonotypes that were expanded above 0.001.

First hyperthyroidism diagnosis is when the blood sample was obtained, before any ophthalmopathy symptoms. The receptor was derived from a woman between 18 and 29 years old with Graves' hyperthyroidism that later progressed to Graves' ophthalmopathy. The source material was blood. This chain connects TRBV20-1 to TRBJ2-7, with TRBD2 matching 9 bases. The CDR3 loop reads CSVDPVAGVYEQYF. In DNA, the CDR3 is TGCAGTGTTGACCCAGTAGCGGGGGTCTACGAGCAGTACTTC.